Listed below are T cell receptor beta chains from one sample, sequenced in a study of vaccination and CD4 T cells after COVID-19. TCRdb reprocessed the PCR reads with MiXCR, giving one entry per CDR3 protein. Counted here are 5,000 to 6,000 distinct CDR3 sequences, 46% occurring once; the ten biggest clones make up 60% to 70%. These TCRs are of unknown antigen specificity. Sequenced: CD4+ T cells from blood, cultured in vitro. Receptors were obtained from a human donor who had recovered from COVID-19. CDR3s include the opening cysteine and the closing phenylalanine or tryptophan. A D gene is named only where the DNA matches it firmly. For some rows the clone size is stated as once, few or many, or as a class when expanded; others skip it.

>TRBV10-3|-|TRBJ1-6|-
CAISERQLRSPLHF
TGTGCCATCAGTGAGCGTCAGCTCCGGTCACCCCTCCACTTT
>TRBV11-2|-|TRBJ2-2|-
CASSSRLVNTGELFF
TGTGCCAGCAGCTCCCGACTCGTAAACACCGGGGAGCTGTTTTTT
>TRBV30|-|TRBJ1-1|-
CAWRIDPARRMNTEAFF
TGTGCCTGGAGGATCGACCCTGCTAGGCGAATGAACACTGAAGCTTTCTTT
>TRBV7-2|-|TRBJ2-7|TRBD2
CASGRTSGGRQYF
TGTGCCAGCGGACGAACTAGCGGGGGTCGTCAGTACTTC
>TRBV11-2|-|TRBJ1-1|-
CASSEQRRENTEVFF
TGTGCCAGCAGCGAACAAAGGCGGGAGAACACTGAAGTTTTCTTT
>TRBV12-3/TRBV12-4|once|TRBJ2-7|-
CASSLSLRPLF
TGTGCCAGCAGTTTGTCTCTTCGGCCACTCTTC
>TRBV19|-|TRBJ2-1|TRBD1
CASSPTGARNEQFF
TGTGCCAGTAGCCCGACAGGGGCTAGGAATGAGCAGTTCTTC
>TRBV6-1|-|TRBJ1-5|TRBD1
CASSGTGGFQPQHF
TGTGCCAGCAGTGGGACAGGGGGCTTCCAGCCCCAGCATTTT
>TRBV5-1|-|TRBJ2-3|-
CASSAGQPQGDTQYF
TGCGCCAGCAGCGCGGGACAGCCGCAAGGAGATACGCAGTATTTT
>TRBV20-1|-|TRBJ1-1|TRBD1
CSARLTGVATEAFF
TGCAGTGCTAGACTAACAGGGGTAGCCACTGAAGCTTTCTTT
>TRBV7-2|-|TRBJ2-4|-
CASSRGAFQYF
TGTGCCAGCAGCCGGGGGGCTTTTCAGTACTTC
>TRBV12-3/TRBV12-4|few|TRBJ2-3|TRBD2
CASSSLSGRGTQYF
TGTGCCAGCAGTTCTCTATCAGGGAGGGGTACGCAGTATTTT
>TRBV30|few|TRBJ2-7|-
CAWSVGGGFVYEQYF
TGTGCCTGGAGTGTCGGAGGGGGGTTTGTCTACGAGCAGTACTTC
>TRBV6-5|-|TRBJ2-5|TRBD2
CASSSGLAGTQYF
TGTGCCAGCAGTTCAGGACTAGCCGGGACCCAGTACTTC
>TRBV7-8|-|TRBJ2-2|-
CASTTRGGHGELFF
TGTGCCAGCACCACCAGGGGGGGGCACGGGGAGCTGTTTTTT
>TRBV6-5|-|TRBJ2-2|-
CASSYPGQSNTGELFF
TGTGCCAGCAGTTACCCCGGACAGTCGAACACCGGGGAGCTGTTTTTT
>TRBV6-5|once|TRBJ1-4|-
CASSYDRGEKLFF
TGTGCCAGCAGTTACGACCGGGGTGAAAAACTGTTTTTT
>TRBV7-9|-|TRBJ2-6|-
CASSLAGPGANVLTF
TGTGCCAGCAGCTTAGCAGGGCCCGGGGCCAACGTCCTGACTTTC
>TRBV7-2|few|TRBJ2-1|TRBD2
CASSSRGGGAGGNEQFF
TGTGCCAGCAGCTCCCGGGGCGGAGGAGCGGGGGGGAATGAGCAGTTCTTC
>TRBV30|-|TRBJ2-6|-
CACRPISGANVLTF
TGTGCCTGCAGACCGATCTCTGGGGCCAACGTCCTGACTTTC
>TRBV20-1|-|TRBJ1-1|-
CSARDLGSVRRTEAFF
TGCAGTGCTAGAGATCTGGGAAGCGTGAGGCGGACTGAAGCTTTCTTT
>TRBV30|-|TRBJ2-2|-
CARGTSAGELFF
TGTGCCAGAGGAACGTCCGCCGGGGAGCTGTTTTTT
>TRBV4-2|-|TRBJ1-2|-
CASSSGPPQWKYGYTF
TGTGCCAGCAGCTCGGGGCCGCCCCAATGGAAGTATGGCTACACCTTC
>TRBV10-3|few|TRBJ2-7|TRBD1
CASTGTAFYEQYF
TGTGCCAGTACCGGGACAGCCTTCTACGAGCAGTACTTC
>TRBV30|-|TRBJ2-7|TRBD1
CAWNRGKDEQYF
TGTGCCTGGAACAGGGGTAAGGACGAGCAGTACTTC
>TRBV10-2|-|TRBJ1-5|-
CASREGGFIDSNQPQHF
TGCGCCAGCCGTGAGGGCGGATTTATTGATAGCAATCAGCCCCAGCATTTT
>TRBV20-1|once|TRBJ2-5|-
CSASIPGSQETQYF
TGCAGTGCCAGTATCCCAGGGTCCCAAGAGACCCAGTACTTC
>TRBV19|few|TRBJ1-6|-
CASMERQTSNSPLHF
TGTGCCAGTATGGAGAGACAGACTTCTAATTCACCCCTCCACTTT
>TRBV6-1|few|TRBJ2-5|-
CASGGYQETQYF
TGTGCCAGCGGAGGCTACCAAGAGACCCAGTACTTC
>TRBV12-3/TRBV12-4|-|TRBJ2-3|-
CASSAWLGWGTDTQYF
TGTGCCAGCAGTGCATGGTTGGGATGGGGCACAGATACGCAGTATTTT